A single sample is the source of the 9 T cell receptor beta chains below, sequenced in a study of cytomegalovirus exposure and HLA in healthy donors. 60 Vbeta and 13 Jbeta primers were used in PCR. The assay was immunoSEQ multiplex PCR, and TCRdb's table has in-frame clones only and misses some. The sample lists some 190,000 clones; roughly 80% were seen once. Material for sequencing was PBMCs. The source is a woman under 30 in good health and CMV-seronegative.

The genes are TRBV10-3 and TRBJ2-5; TRBD2 aligns across 8 bases. Trimming took 4 bases from V and 5 from J; bases not matched to a gene: 6. The V gene's germline CDR1 is ENHRY and CDR2 SYGVKD. CDR3 length: 14 amino acids. This chain's CDR3 is CAISAGREGETQYF. In DNA, the CDR3 is TGTGCCATCAGTGCGGGACGGGAGGGGGAGACCCAGTACTTC.

The CDR3 region is CASSLSPVAVSEQYF. The CDR3 coding sequence is TGTGCCAGCAGTTTATCTCCTGTGGCAGTATCCGAGCAGTACTTC. The chain combines TRBV27 with TRBJ2-7, with no clear D. From germline, CDR1 is MNHEY and CDR2 SMNVEV (reference sequence). Trimming removed 0 bases from V and 6 bases from J, with 15 bases in between. This CDR3 has 15 amino acids.

This clone was detected once. The chain couples TRBV5-6 to TRBJ1-1; 9 nucleotides line up with TRBD1. There are 12 residues in the CDR3. Germline V gene lookup returns CDR1 SGHDT and CDR2 YYEEEE. Trimming cost V 4 bases and J 7 bases; bases outside gene matches: 2. DNA for the CDR3: TGTGCCAGCAGCGGACAGGGGATTGAAGCTTTCTTT. Protein: CASSGQGIEAFF.

This clone came up a few times. V gene TRBV11-1 combines with J gene TRBJ2-7; 7 positions agree with TRBD1. Looked up from germline, CDR1 is SGHAT and CDR2 is FQDESV (reference sequence). Trimming took 5 bases from V and 7 from J; bases not matched to a gene: 8. This CDR3 is 13 amino acids long. In DNA, the CDR3 is TGTGCCAGCAGCCCTCAGACGACAGGGGAGCAGTACTTC. It codes for CASSPQTTGEQYF. Filled out from reference TRBV11-1 and TRBJ2-7, the complete variable domain reads EAEVAQSPRYKITEKSQAVAFWCDPISGHATLYWYRQILGQGPELLVQFQDESVVDDSQLPKDRFSAERLKGVDSTLKIQPAELGDSAMYLCASSPQTTGEQYFGPGTRLTVT.

This clone showed up just a few times. The CDR3 DNA reads TGTGCCAGCAGCCTTAGGGGGAGGGTGGATCAGCCCCAGCATTTT. It translates to CASSLRGRVDQPQHF. The chain carries TRBV9 and TRBJ1-5, with a weak D call TRBD1 (6 bases). Germline V gene sequence: CDR1 SGDLS, CDR2 YYNGEE. V was shortened by 4 bases and J by 5 bases, with 16 bases between the two germline ends. This CDR3 region has 15 residues.

The chain recombines TRBV23-1 with TRBJ1-1, with TRBD1 as a possible D gene (6 bases). TRBV23-1 is an ORF, and what it does is uncertain. The CDR3 is 16 residues long. Trimming stripped 4 bases from V and 2 bases from J, with 17 bases between. The CDR3 nucleotides are TGCGCCAGCAGTCCGCCCGGGGGGGCGCGTAACACTGAAGCTTTCTTT. It translates to CASSPPGGARNTEAFF.

The chain links TRBV7-2 to TRBJ2-5; 15 positions match TRBD2. Germline V gene data show CDR1 as SGHTA and CDR2 as FQGNSA. The length of the CDR3 is 18 residues. Germline trimming cut 3 bases from V and 2 bases from J; bases unmatched to any gene: 7. This CDR3 reads CASSLGLAGGGGQETQYF. As DNA, the CDR3 is TGTGCCAGCAGCTTGGGACTAGCGGGAGGTGGCGGACAAGAGACCCAGTACTTC.

The chain is built from TRBV11-2 and TRBJ2-7, with D perhaps TRBD2 (6 bases). The CDR3 runs 14 residues. Germline assignment: CDR1 SGHAT and CDR2 FQNNGV. V was cut by 0 bases and J by 5 bases, with 11 bases left in between. CDR3 DNA sequence: TGTGCCAGCAGCTTAGATCACGGGGGAGACGAGCAGTACTTC. This gives the protein CASSLDHGGDEQYF.

The chain combines TRBV18 with TRBJ1-4; TRBD1 agrees at 9 bases. In germline, CDR1 is KGHSH, CDR2 LQKENI. This CDR3 comprises 17 residues. J gave up 0 bases and V 2 bases, and 4 bases lay outside the gene matches. The CDR3 loop reads CASSPRTGASTNEKLFF. For the CDR3, the DNA is TGTGCCAGCTCACCAAGGACAGGGGCCTCAACTAATGAAAAACTGTTTTTT.